The rows below give T cell receptor beta chains drawn from one sample of a study of CD8 T cells in ankylosing spondylitis. Via MiXCR, TCRdb re-called the 5' RACE reads, giving one row per CDR3 protein. The sample has roughly 400,000 distinct CDR3 sequences; 20% to 25% are singletons. The sequenced sample consisted of blood, either unsorted or a sorted T cell fraction (not recorded which). The receptors were sampled from a male donor with ankylosing spondylitis. Each CDR3 is given without its conserved first and last residue. Each record gives: J gene, V gene, CDR3 protein.

j_gene: TRBJ2-5; v_gene: TRBV5-1; CDR3aa: ASSGTGTIQETQY
j_gene: TRBJ2-4; v_gene: TRBV7-2; CDR3aa: ASTREASGSKNIQY
j_gene: TRBJ1-2; v_gene: TRBV29-1; CDR3aa: SVATGYGYT
j_gene: TRBJ2-7; v_gene: TRBV10-1; CDR3aa: ASSGGSAYEQY
j_gene: TRBJ2-7; v_gene: TRBV28; CDR3aa: ASSVAGTSYYEQY
j_gene: TRBJ2-5; v_gene: TRBV7-9; CDR3aa: ASTPGTAQETQY
j_gene: TRBJ2-3; v_gene: TRBV6-1; CDR3aa: ASRGGISDTQY
j_gene: TRBJ2-5; v_gene: TRBV9; CDR3aa: ASSPSGSRQETQY
j_gene: TRBJ1-1; v_gene: TRBV7-9; CDR3aa: ASSQATASTTEAF
j_gene: TRBJ2-1; v_gene: TRBV18; CDR3aa: ASSPPTSEAYNEQF
j_gene: TRBJ1-5; v_gene: TRBV12-3/TRBV12-4; CDR3aa: ASSLAAGEMSSH
j_gene: TRBJ2-3; v_gene: TRBV4-1; CDR3aa: ASSQARTSGSTDTQY
j_gene: TRBJ1-5; v_gene: TRBV12-3/TRBV12-4; CDR3aa: ASKHPGGVFFQPQH
j_gene: TRBJ1-2; v_gene: TRBV29-1; CDR3aa: SVGQGVGDGYT
j_gene: TRBJ2-1; v_gene: TRBV6-1; CDR3aa: ASSLQPLYNEQF
j_gene: TRBJ2-4; v_gene: TRBV28; CDR3aa: ASSRGGVAKNIQY
j_gene: TRBJ2-7; v_gene: TRBV7-3; CDR3aa: ASSLTAGPYEQY
j_gene: TRBJ2-3; v_gene: TRBV25-1; CDR3aa: ASSAQGADTQY
j_gene: TRBJ2-1; v_gene: TRBV7-3; CDR3aa: ASSPLAGSGGNEQF
j_gene: TRBJ2-1; v_gene: TRBV14; CDR3aa: ASSHRQTSPQFSSYNEQF
j_gene: TRBJ1-1; v_gene: TRBV7-2; CDR3aa: ASSLISGNTEAF
j_gene: TRBJ2-3; v_gene: TRBV28; CDR3aa: ASRSRDRIPGTQY
j_gene: TRBJ2-7; v_gene: TRBV20-1; CDR3aa: SARVPVAGTYEQY
j_gene: TRBJ2-1; v_gene: TRBV12-3/TRBV12-4; CDR3aa: ASRPSGREVGNEQF
j_gene: TRBJ1-1; v_gene: TRBV29-1; CDR3aa: SVDRENTEAF
j_gene: TRBJ1-5; v_gene: TRBV27; CDR3aa: ASSWQGRNQPQH
j_gene: TRBJ2-3; v_gene: TRBV20-1; CDR3aa: SANRDPYSNTQY
j_gene: TRBJ1-5; v_gene: TRBV7-2; CDR3aa: ASSLVSGNGNQPQH
j_gene: TRBJ2-5; v_gene: TRBV7-8; CDR3aa: ASSLVGAPETQY
j_gene: TRBJ1-2; v_gene: TRBV6-7; CDR3aa: ASRGDRVGYGYT
j_gene: TRBJ1-2; v_gene: TRBV5-1; CDR3aa: ASSLGRGDYGYT
j_gene: TRBJ2-1; v_gene: TRBV9; CDR3aa: ASSPRDTPGLAGGEQF
j_gene: TRBJ2-2; v_gene: TRBV5-5; CDR3aa: ASSLLTGTGSAGELF
j_gene: TRBJ1-5; v_gene: TRBV19; CDR3aa: ASSSRGGAASNQPQH
j_gene: TRBJ1-6; v_gene: TRBV6-2/TRBV6-3; CDR3aa: ASSPRQENSPLH
j_gene: TRBJ2-7; v_gene: TRBV6-1; CDR3aa: ASSQGTAYEQY
j_gene: TRBJ1-1; v_gene: TRBV9; CDR3aa: ASSVDMADTEAF
j_gene: TRBJ1-1; v_gene: TRBV20-1; CDR3aa: SAGVLNTEAF
j_gene: TRBJ1-1; v_gene: TRBV7-8; CDR3aa: ASTAARQGLEAF
j_gene: TRBJ1-5; v_gene: TRBV3-1; CDR3aa: ASSQGPERSNQPQH
j_gene: TRBJ1-5; v_gene: TRBV9; CDR3aa: ASSVTPYSNQPQH
j_gene: TRBJ2-1; v_gene: TRBV14; CDR3aa: ASSEDRGRLIIDEQF
j_gene: TRBJ2-1; v_gene: TRBV5-6; CDR3aa: ASSLVARQSSYNEQF
j_gene: TRBJ2-7; v_gene: TRBV20-1; CDR3aa: SAYPTPGLAGVYEQY
j_gene: TRBJ2-1; v_gene: TRBV3-1; CDR3aa: ASSQSGQGYNEQF
j_gene: TRBJ2-3; v_gene: TRBV15; CDR3aa: ATSINWGDTQY
j_gene: TRBJ2-1; v_gene: TRBV7-9; CDR3aa: ASSHPILEGEQF
j_gene: TRBJ1-5; v_gene: TRBV5-1; CDR3aa: ASTHERGNGQPQH
j_gene: TRBJ2-6; v_gene: TRBV11-2; CDR3aa: ASSLVNVLT
j_gene: TRBJ2-6; v_gene: TRBV20-1; CDR3aa: SASLASSSGANVLT
j_gene: TRBJ1-1; v_gene: TRBV9; CDR3aa: ASSSGNWDTEAF
j_gene: TRBJ2-5; v_gene: TRBV20-1; CDR3aa: SARHGDRGLETQY